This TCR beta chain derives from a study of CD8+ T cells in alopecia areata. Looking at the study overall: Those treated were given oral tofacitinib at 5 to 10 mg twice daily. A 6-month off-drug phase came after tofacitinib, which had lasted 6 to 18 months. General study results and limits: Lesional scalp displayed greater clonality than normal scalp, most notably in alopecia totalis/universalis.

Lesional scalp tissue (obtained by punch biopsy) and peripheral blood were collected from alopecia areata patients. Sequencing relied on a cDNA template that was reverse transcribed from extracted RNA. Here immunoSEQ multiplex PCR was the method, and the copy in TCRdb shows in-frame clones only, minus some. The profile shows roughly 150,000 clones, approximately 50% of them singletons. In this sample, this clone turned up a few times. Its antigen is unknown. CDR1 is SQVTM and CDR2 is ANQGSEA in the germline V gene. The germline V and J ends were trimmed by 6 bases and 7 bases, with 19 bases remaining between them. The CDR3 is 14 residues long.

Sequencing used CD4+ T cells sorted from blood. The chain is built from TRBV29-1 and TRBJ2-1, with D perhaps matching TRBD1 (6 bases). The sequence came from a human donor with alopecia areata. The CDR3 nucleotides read TGCAGCGTCCGGACAGAGGGGTTTTGGAATGAGCAGTTCTTC. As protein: CSVRTEGFWNEQFF.